The source of this T cell receptor beta chain is a study of T cell responses to AZD1222 COVID-19 vaccine (dated by TCRdb to 2020 to 2023). About the study as a whole: Because spike-specific TCR depth and breadth did not differ between the two schedules, AZD1222 recipients who got a second dose at roughly 4 weeks were pooled with those who got a second dose at roughly 12 weeks. TCR sequencing was performed for over 230 trial participants, of whom around 210 were given two doses of AZD1222 and approximately 25 were given two doses of MenACWY control vaccine. Trial participants were enrolled into age subgroups of 18-55, 56-69 and 70-plus years, which contained roughly 140, 27 and 60 TCR-sequenced participants, respectively. General conclusions and limits of the study: Because no day 14 peak-response samples were available, repertoires were characterized only after the peak T cell response. Conclusions about previously exposed vaccinees are limited, since just a handful of AZD1222 recipients were seropositive for SARS-CoV-2 at baseline. After two AZD1222 doses, spike-specific TCR breadth and depth were significantly higher than at day 0 and than in MenACWY recipients. The 56-69-year group was small, and its depth increase did not reach significance, likely because of low power. Epitopes outside the regions mutated in the B.1.351 and B.1.1.7 variants were reportedly recognized by nearly half of the unique spike-specific TCRs. The vaccine-associated CD4 TCRs covered the entire spike protein, and the dominant responses fell in regions 160-218 and 743-854. Participants were mostly white British and included more females than males, and it was suggested by the authors that clonal diversity may have been underestimated.

A word on this clone: No cognate antigen has been identified for it. No qualities accompany the bases; no much larger clone lies one base away.

The CDR3 regions of human TCRbeta chains were subjected to immunosequencing. In the source study's methods: Repertoire TCRs were matched against a reference library of SARS-CoV-2-specific TCRs generated with the MIRA antigen-specificity platform. Breadth meant the fraction of unique TCRs that were SARS-CoV-2-associated, whereas depth meant the fraction of total T cells that were SARS-CoV-2-associated. Using the MIRA data, each spike-specific TCR was assigned both to the spike region to which the TCR was reactive and to a CD4 or CD8 class. Log10-transformed breadth and depth values were compared by one-way ANOVA with Sidak's multiple comparisons tests. Imported from immuneACCESS, the table was reduced by TCRdb to in-frame sequences with V and J called. These copies leave out some clones; in studies compared against another copy, an unresolved V gene accounts for under half, and the cause of the remainder is not known. The DNA gave D and trimming, while V, J and clone size come from that table. This sample has about 140,000 clones in its table, and 92% of those were observed once. 1.7% of the sample comes from the top ten.

The sample's time point, from its label and the paper: baseline before first vaccination. The vaccinee samples were drawn from two UK trials, COV001 and COV002, one of which was a single-blind randomized controlled phase 2/3 trial testing AZD1222 (ChAdOx1 nCoV-19) in healthy adults. For TCRbeta chain sequencing, PBMC samples from trial participants were taken at day 0 and at day 28 after the second dose. The germline V gene (reference sequence) gives CDR1 as LGHDT and CDR2 as YNNKEL. V is pruned by 2 bases and J by 1 base, leaving 7 bases of the junction without a gene match. Including cysteine and phenylalanine, the CDR3 has 16 amino acids. This entry keeps only the CDR3 DNA: 48 bases, framed from base 1.

This sample comprised peripheral blood, obtained on day 0 of AZD1222 vaccination. Rearrangement joined TRBV3-1 (or the pseudogene TRBV3-2) to TRBJ2-5; TRBD1 matches 7 bases in the middle. The sequence derives from an adult in good health. CDR3 region: CASSQRQGFGQETQYF. The nucleotide sequence is TGTGCCAGCAGCCAAAGACAGGGATTCGGCCAAGAGACCCAGTACTTC.